This TCR beta chain was captured in a study of cytomegalovirus exposure and HLA in healthy donors. With respect to this clone: The target antigen is unknown. The identical CDR3 is also encoded by other nucleotide sequences in the sample.

Study-wide results and limits: Association of a missense DCLRE1C variant with TCR beta V- and J-gene trimming was reported in a later analysis.

This PCR relied on a set of 60 Vbeta primers and 13 Jbeta primers. The assay was immunoSEQ multiplex PCR, and TCRdb's table has in-frame clones only and misses some. Among over 100,000 clones listed, around 67% were seen once. Sequenced material: PBMCs. This sequence was found in a woman aged 40-49 years in good health and CMV-seropositive.

As DNA, the CDR3 is TGTGCCAGCAGCTTTTCATTGAACACTGAAGCTTTCTTT. It yields the protein CASSFSLNTEAFF. This chain joins TRBV7-3 and TRBJ1-1, with D hard to call. Trimming took 3 bases from V and 0 from J, leaving 5 bases between them. CDR1 is SGHTA and CDR2 is FQGTGA in the germline V gene. The CDR3 runs 13 residues. Variable domain in full (rest from reference TRBV7-3 and TRBJ1-1): GAGVSQTPSNKVTEKGKYVELRCDPISGHTALYWYRQSLGQGPEFLIYFQGTGAADDSGLPNDRFFAVRPEGSVSTLKIQRTERGDSAVYLCASSFSLNTEAFFGQGTRLTVV.